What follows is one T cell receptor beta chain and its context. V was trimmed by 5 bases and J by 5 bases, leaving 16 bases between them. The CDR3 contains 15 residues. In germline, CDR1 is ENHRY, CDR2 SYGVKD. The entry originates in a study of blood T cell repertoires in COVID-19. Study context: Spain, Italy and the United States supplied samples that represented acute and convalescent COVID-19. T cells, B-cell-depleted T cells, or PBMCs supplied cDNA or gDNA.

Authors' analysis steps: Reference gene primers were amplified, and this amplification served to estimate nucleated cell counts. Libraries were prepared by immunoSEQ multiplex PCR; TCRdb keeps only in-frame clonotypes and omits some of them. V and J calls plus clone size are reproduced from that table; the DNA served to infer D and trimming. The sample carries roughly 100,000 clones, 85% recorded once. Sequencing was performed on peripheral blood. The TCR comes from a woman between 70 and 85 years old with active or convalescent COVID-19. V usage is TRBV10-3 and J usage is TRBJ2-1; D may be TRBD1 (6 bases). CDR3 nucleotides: TGTGCCATCAGTTCCGGTCGGACAGTAAACAATGAGCAGTTCTTC. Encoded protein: CAISSGRTVNNEQFF.